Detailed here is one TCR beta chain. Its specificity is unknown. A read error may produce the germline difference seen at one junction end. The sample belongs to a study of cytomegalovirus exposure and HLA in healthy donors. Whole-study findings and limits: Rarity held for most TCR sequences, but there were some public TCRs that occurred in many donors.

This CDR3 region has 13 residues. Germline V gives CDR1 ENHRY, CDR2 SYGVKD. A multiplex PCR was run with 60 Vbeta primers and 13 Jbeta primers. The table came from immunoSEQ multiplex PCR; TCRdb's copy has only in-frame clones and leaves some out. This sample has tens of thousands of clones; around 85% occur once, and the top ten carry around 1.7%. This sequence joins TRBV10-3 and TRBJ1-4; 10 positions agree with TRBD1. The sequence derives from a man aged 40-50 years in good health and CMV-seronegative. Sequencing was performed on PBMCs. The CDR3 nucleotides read TGTGCCATCAGCCAGGGACAGGGGTCCAGTCTGGTTTTT. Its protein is CAISQGQGSSLVF.